What follows describes a single T cell receptor (beta chain). The antigen is not known. The treatment here: oral pan-JAK inhibitor, 5-10 mg twice daily. From alopecia areata patients, lesional scalp punch biopsies and peripheral blood were collected. The sample comes from a study of CD8+ T cells in alopecia areata. Findings and limits, study-wide: TCR sharing was clearer in mice than between patients, perhaps partly owing to patient HLA diversity. Clonality in the scalp and expanded CD8+ clones ranked among the top 100 were significantly decreased by tofacitinib. Besides other cells, scalp samples also yield sequences of resident alphabeta T cells from normal skin.

Isolated RNA was reverse transcribed into cDNA used as the sequencing template. Some clones are missing from TCRdb's copy, which holds only in-frame ones; the method was immunoSEQ multiplex PCR. Of around 190,000 clones in the sample, roughly 66% were seen once. Specimen: CD4+ T cells sorted from blood, collected at week 24, from a patient treated with tofacitinib. The TCR originated in a human donor with alopecia areata.

The CDR3 is CASSLAATGELFF. The DNA of the CDR3 is TGTGCCAGCAGCTTAGCAGCTACCGGGGAGCTGTTTTTT. The chain uses TRBV11-3 and TRBJ2-2; D remains ambiguous. In germline, CDR1 is SGHNT, CDR2 YENEEA. Between the trimmed V and J ends, which lost 1 base and 5 bases, there was a span of 5 bases. The CDR3 runs 13 residues.